The 28 T cell receptor beta chains below were found in one sample sequenced in a study of blood T cell repertoires in COVID-19. Some clones are missing from TCRdb's copy, which holds only in-frame ones; the method was immunoSEQ multiplex PCR. The sample records tens of thousands of clones, 88% being singletons. Sequenced: peripheral blood. The receptor set was obtained from a human donor in a cohort sampled during active COVID-19.

This chain links TRBV19 with TRBJ1-2; 9 bases are shared with TRBD1. From germline, CDR1 is LNHDA and CDR2 SQIVND (reference sequence). This CDR3 is built from 15 residues. Unmatched junction bases numbered 5, after V lost 4 bases and J lost 2 bases. In DNA form, the CDR3 reads TGTGCCAGTAGTACCCGACAGGGGGGGAACTATGGCTACACCTTC. Its protein product is CASSTRQGGNYGYTF.

The V and J genes are TRBV19 and TRBJ1-2, with TRBD1 matching over 8 bases. The CDR3 contains 14 residues. Germline CDR1 reads LNHDA; CDR2 reads SQIVND (reference sequence). The junction had 6 bases not matched to a gene; V was cut back by 4 bases and J by 5 bases. CDR3 bases: TGTGCCAGTAGTACCGAACAGGGGGAGTATGGCTACACCTTC. Translation gives CASSTEQGEYGYTF.

The rearrangement links TRBV19 to TRBJ1-1, with D unresolved. The CDR3 runs 18 residues. Germline V gives CDR1 LNHDA, CDR2 SQIVND (reference sequence). V was pared by 3 bases and J by 0 bases, with 20 bases between. The CDR3 DNA reads TGTGCCAGTAGTATTGAGTGGGCTGCCGAACAATTGAACACTGAAGCTTTCTTT. It translates to CASSIEWAAEQLNTEAFF.

In DNA, the CDR3 is TGTGCCAGTAGTCCCCGTCTCCCGTCTGGGGCCAACGTCCTGACTTTC. This encodes CASSPRLPSGANVLTF. This rearrangement joins TRBV19 to TRBJ2-6; D remains ambiguous. The CDR3 consists of 16 residues. V lost 5 bases to trimming and J lost 1 base, with 12 bases between them. CDR1 and CDR2 (germline): LNHDA, SQIVND (reference sequence).

V gene TRBV7-9 combines with J gene TRBJ2-2, with TRBD2 matching over 11 bases. V lost 5 bases and J lost 6; bases outside the gene matches: 11. This CDR3 has 17 residues. Germline-derived CDR1 and CDR2 are SEHNR and FQNEAQ (reference sequence). CDR3 coding DNA: TGTGCCAGCAGCCTACTAGCGGGAGTCCCTTCGGCCGGGGAGCTGTTTTTT. This codes for CASSLLAGVPSAGELFF.

The J gene is TRBJ1-1, the V gene TRBV7-2; 7 bases map to TRBD1. CDR3 length equals 13 residues. Looked up from germline, CDR1 is SGHTA and CDR2 is FQGNSA. Trimming cost V 1 base and J 11 bases; bases outside gene matches: 7. The CDR3 sequence is CASSLGGDRDAFF. As DNA, the CDR3 is TGTGCCAGCAGCTTAGGGGGAGACAGGGACGCTTTCTTT.

The chain carries TRBV4-2 and TRBJ2-3, with a tentative D call TRBD2 (6 bases). V lost 2 bases, J lost 0 bases, and 9 bases lay in between. Germline loops: CDR1 LGHNA, CDR2 YNFKEQ. This CDR3 has 15 residues. CDR3 sequence: CASSQSAGSTDTQYF. The CDR3 coding sequence is TGTGCCAGCAGCCAAAGTGCGGGGAGCACAGATACGCAGTATTTT.

This sequence joins TRBV6-4 and TRBJ2-1; 13 bases are a match to TRBD2. Looked up from germline, CDR1 is MRHNA and CDR2 is SNTAGT. With 2 bases clipped from V and 10 bases from J, the junction kept 8 bases outside the gene matches. The CDR3 has 16 amino acids. The CDR3: CASSDTPGLAGKEQFF. CDR3 DNA sequence: TGTGCCAGCAGTGACACGCCGGGACTAGCGGGAAAAGAGCAGTTCTTC.

CDR3 loop: CASSSLKRVTSTDTQYF. The CDR3 DNA sequence: TGTGCCAGCAGCTCCCTTAAGCGGGTTACCAGCACAGATACGCAGTATTTT. The V and J genes are TRBV7-9 and TRBJ2-3; possibly TRBD2 for D (6 bases). Trimming removed 4 bases from V and 0 bases from J, with 17 bases in between. Per the germline V gene, CDR1 is SEHNR and CDR2 is FQNEAQ (reference sequence). CDR3 length: 17 amino acids.

The rearrangement uses TRBV2 and TRBJ2-3; 11 bases map to TRBD2. Germline trimming cut 6 bases from V and 8 bases from J; bases unmatched to any gene: 13. The CDR3 consists of 16 residues. Germline CDR1 and CDR2: SNHLY and FYNNEI. The CDR3 DNA reads TGTGCCAGCAGAGACGCTAGCGGGGGGCCAACGGGTACGCAGTATTTT. As protein: CASRDASGGPTGTQYF.

The J gene is TRBJ1-4, the V gene TRBV4-1, with 9 positions matching TRBD1. Germline V gene lookup returns CDR1 MGHRA and CDR2 YSYEKL. The CDR3 has 15 residues. Trimming took 2 bases from V and 8 from J; bases not matched to a gene: 6. CDR3 nucleotides: TGCGCCAGCAGCCAAAGCGGGACAGGGTGGGAAAAACTGTTTTTT. Protein product: CASSQSGTGWEKLFF.

V is TRBV18 and J is TRBJ2-5; the match to TRBD1 covers 9 bases. After removal of 3 bases from V and 6 bases from J, the junction contained 5 bases not matched to a gene. From germline, CDR1 is KGHSH and CDR2 LQKENI. This CDR3 region has 14 residues. The CDR3 region has the DNA TGTGCCAGCTCACCTGACAGGGGGGGAAAGACCCAGTACTTC. Translation gives CASSPDRGGKTQYF.

The CDR3 DNA is TGTGCCTGGAGTGTACGACTAGCGGGAGGGTTCTCTCGGGAGACCCAGTACTTC. Translation: CAWSVRLAGGFSRETQYF. The V call is TRBV30, the J call TRBJ2-5, with 14 positions matching TRBD2. Germline CDR1 GTSNPN, CDR2 SVGIG (reference sequence). V dropped 0 bases and J dropped 5; count of bases not matched to a gene: 11. The CDR3 has 18 residues.

The rearrangement links TRBV3-1 (or the pseudogene TRBV3-2) to TRBJ2-1, with TRBD1 as a possible D gene (6 bases). Between the trimmed V and J ends, which lost 3 bases and 6 bases, there was a span of 9 bases. Looked up from germline, CDR1 is LGHDT and CDR2 is YNNKEL (reference sequence). The CDR3 totals 13 residues. The CDR3 is CASSQRGFNEQFF. CDR3 nucleotide sequence: TGTGCCAGCAGCCAGAGGGGGTTCAATGAGCAGTTCTTC.

V gene TRBV5-1 combines with J gene TRBJ2-1, with D perhaps TRBD1 (5 bases). The CDR3 totals 15 residues. Germline V gene data show CDR1 as SGHRS and CDR2 as YFSETQ. V was shortened by 4 bases and J by 0 bases, with 11 bases between the two germline ends. CDR3 in DNA: TGCGCCAGCAGCCTCTTCGACAGCTCCTACAATGAGCAGTTCTTC. Translation: CASSLFDSSYNEQFF.

The V call is TRBV5-5, the J call TRBJ2-1; perhaps TRBD2 as D (6 bases). In germline, CDR1 is SGHKS, CDR2 YYEKEE (reference sequence). The CDR3 runs 17 residues. V lost 0 bases and J 2 bases, leaving 15 bases between the germline ends. CDR3 in DNA: TGTGCCAGCAGCTTGGGAGTCGGGGGATCAGCCTACAATGAGCAGTTCTTC. It translates to CASSLGVGGSAYNEQFF.

This rearrangement joins TRBV6-6 to TRBJ1-4; D unclear. Trimming cost V 0 bases and J 7 bases, with 6 bases left between them. Germline loops: CDR1 MNHNY, CDR2 SVGAGI (reference sequence). The CDR3 has 13 residues. DNA of the CDR3: TGTGCCAGCAGTTACTCGCCGGGTGAAAAACTGTTTTTT. This gives the protein CASSYSPGEKLFF.

This clone appeared a single time. This sequence joins TRBV19 and TRBJ1-2; 8 bases map to TRBD1. CDR1 is LNHDA and CDR2 is SQIVND in the germline V gene (reference sequence). This CDR3 is 13 amino acids long. With 7 bases clipped from V and 4 bases from J, the junction kept 5 bases outside the gene matches. The CDR3 DNA reads as TGTGCCAGTATAGGGACAGGATCCTATGGCTACACCTTC. Translation: CASIGTGSYGYTF.

This clone was observed a handful of times. CDR3 protein: CASSQGGHYEQYF. CDR3 bases: TGTGCCAGCAGCCAAGGGGGCCACTACGAGCAGTACTTC. This rearrangement joins TRBV4-2 to TRBJ2-7; perhaps TRBD1 as D (5 bases). The CDR3 is 13 amino acids. Germline CDR1 and CDR2: LGHNA and YNFKEQ. The V end lost 1 base, the J end lost 3 bases, and 7 bases lay between the germline ends.

The J gene is TRBJ2-7, the V gene TRBV19; the match to TRBD1 covers 7 bases. Germline CDR1 and CDR2: LNHDA and SQIVND (reference sequence). CDR3 length: 12 amino acids. V lost 9 bases to trimming and J lost 2 bases; unmatched junction nucleotides: 4. The CDR3 region is CASRDSAYEQYF. In nucleotides, the CDR3 is TGTGCCAGCCGGGACAGCGCCTACGAGCAGTACTTC.

The chain recombines TRBV19 with TRBJ2-4; tentative D call: TRBD1 (5 bases). CDR3 length: 16 residues. V was cut by 5 bases and J by 0 bases, with 14 bases left in between. Germline CDR1 reads LNHDA; CDR2 reads SQIVND (reference sequence). The CDR3 DNA sequence: TGTGCCAGTAGTCCACGACAGTCTCTAGCCAAAAACATTCAGTACTTC. Protein sequence: CASSPRQSLAKNIQYF.

Here the CDR3 DNA reads TGCGCCAGCAGTTTACAAACTATGAGGAATTCACCCCTCCACTTT. Translated, it gives CASSLQTMRNSPLHF. The genes are TRBV10-2 and TRBJ1-6, with D uncertain. From germline, CDR1 is WSHSY and CDR2 SAAADI. The CDR3 length is 15 residues. Trimming took off 5 bases at V and 7 bases at J, with 15 bases between the two ends.

This chain links TRBV29-1 with TRBJ2-7, with 8 bases that match TRBD2. Trimming removed 7 bases from V and 1 base from J; junction bases left unmatched: 15. The V gene's germline CDR1 is SQVTM and CDR2 ANQGSEA. This CDR3 is 16 amino acids long. CDR3 in amino acids: CSGGNMVTSGSYEQYF. The CDR3 DNA reads TGCAGCGGCGGGAATATGGTCACTAGCGGTTCCTACGAGCAGTACTTC.

The chain recombines TRBV6-5 with TRBJ1-3; D is uncertain. Germline values: CDR1 MNHEY, CDR2 SVGAGI. This CDR3 region has 14 residues. V lost 11 bases and J lost 4, with 18 bases in between. This chain's CDR3 is CASRGLASGNTIYF. In nucleotides, the CDR3 is TGTGCCTCACGAGGACTAGCCTCGGGAAACACCATATATTTT.

This sequence joins TRBV6-4 and TRBJ1-2, with 11 positions matching TRBD1. With 2 bases clipped from V and 8 bases from J, the junction kept 4 bases outside the gene matches. The V gene's germline CDR1 is MRHNA and CDR2 SNTAGT. The CDR3 sequence is 14 residues long. In nucleotides, the CDR3 is TGTGCCAGCAGTGACCAGGGACAGGGGGTAGGCTACACCTTC. It codes for CASSDQGQGVGYTF.

The chain links TRBV19 to TRBJ2-5, with a weak D call TRBD1 (6 bases). Germline V gene sequence: CDR1 LNHDA, CDR2 SQIVND (reference sequence). CDR3 length equals 12 residues. Trimming took 5 bases from V and 7 from J, leaving 11 bases between them. The CDR3 reads CASSVTGTTQYF. The CDR3 DNA sequence: TGTGCCAGTAGTGTCACAGGGACGACCCAGTACTTC.

The chain combines TRBV19 with TRBJ1-1; TRBD1 might be the D (5 bases). Germline V lookup: CDR1 LNHDA, CDR2 SQIVND (reference sequence). This CDR3 contains 13 residues. V lost 4 bases to trimming and J lost 5 bases, with 11 bases between them. The CDR3 region is CASSTGEGTEAFF. For the CDR3, the DNA is TGTGCCAGTAGTACCGGGGAGGGGACTGAAGCTTTCTTT.

The CDR3 loop is CASRAGQGQGQPQHF. The CDR3 nucleotides are TGTGCCAGTAGGGCGGGACAGGGGCAAGGGCAGCCCCAGCATTTT. This chain joins TRBV19 and TRBJ1-5; 10 bases line up with TRBD1. The V and J ends lost 6 bases and 7 bases, in that order; junction bases with no gene match: 9. The CDR3 has 15 residues. Germline V gives CDR1 LNHDA, CDR2 SQIVND (reference sequence).